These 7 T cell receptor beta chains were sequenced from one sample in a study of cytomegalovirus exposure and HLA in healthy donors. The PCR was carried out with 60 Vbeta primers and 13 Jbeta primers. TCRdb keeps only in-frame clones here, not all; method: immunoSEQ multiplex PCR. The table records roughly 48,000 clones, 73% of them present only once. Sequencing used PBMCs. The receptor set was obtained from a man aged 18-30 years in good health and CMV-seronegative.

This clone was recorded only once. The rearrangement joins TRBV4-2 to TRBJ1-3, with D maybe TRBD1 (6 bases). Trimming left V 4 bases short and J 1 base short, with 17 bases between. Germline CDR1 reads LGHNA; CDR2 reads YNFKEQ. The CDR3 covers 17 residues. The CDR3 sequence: CASSPGPPTGSGNTIYF. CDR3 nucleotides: TGTGCCAGCAGCCCGGGCCCCCCTACAGGGTCTGGAAACACCATATATTTT.

The CDR3 nucleotides are TGTGCCAGCAGCGTAGGAGCAGCGGGAGGTGAAGAGACCCAGTACTTC. Protein sequence: CASSVGAAGGEETQYF. This chain links TRBV9 with TRBJ2-5; TRBD2 matches 9 bases. Germline V gene sequence: CDR1 SGDLS, CDR2 YYNGEE. The V gene end was trimmed by 0 bases and the J gene end by 3 bases; junction bases not matched to a gene: 6. The CDR3 is made up of 16 amino acids.

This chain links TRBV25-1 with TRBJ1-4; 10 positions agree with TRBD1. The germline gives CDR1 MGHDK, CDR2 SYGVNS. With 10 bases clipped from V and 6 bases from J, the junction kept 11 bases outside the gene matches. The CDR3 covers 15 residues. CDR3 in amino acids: CAIGVRDRGYEKLFF. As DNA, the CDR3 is TGTGCCATCGGGGTCCGGGACAGGGGTTATGAAAAACTGTTTTTT.

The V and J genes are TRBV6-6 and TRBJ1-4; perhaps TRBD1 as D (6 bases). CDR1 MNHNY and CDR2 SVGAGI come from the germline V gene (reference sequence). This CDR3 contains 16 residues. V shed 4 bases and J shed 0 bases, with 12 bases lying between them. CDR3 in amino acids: CASSSQGSPTNEKLFF. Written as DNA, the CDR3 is TGTGCCAGCAGTTCCCAGGGGAGCCCAACTAATGAAAAACTGTTTTTT.

This chain's CDR3 is CASSKQGVGQHGYTF. The CDR3 region has the DNA TGTGCCAGCAGCAAACAGGGGGTCGGACAACATGGCTACACCTTC. The J gene is TRBJ1-2, the V gene TRBV7-9, with TRBD1 matching over 8 bases. The CDR3 length is 15 residues. CDR1 SEHNR and CDR2 FQNEAQ come from the germline V gene (reference sequence). V shed 5 bases, J shed 6 bases, and the junction held 11 bases outside the gene matches. Based on the CDR3 plus reference TRBV7-9 and TRBJ1-2, the full variable domain is DTGVSQNPRHKITKRGQNVTFRCDPISEHNRLYWYRQTLGQGPEFLTYFQNEAQLEKSRLLSDRFSAERPKGSFSTLEIQRTEQGDSAMYLCASSKQGVGQHGYTFGSGTRLTVV.

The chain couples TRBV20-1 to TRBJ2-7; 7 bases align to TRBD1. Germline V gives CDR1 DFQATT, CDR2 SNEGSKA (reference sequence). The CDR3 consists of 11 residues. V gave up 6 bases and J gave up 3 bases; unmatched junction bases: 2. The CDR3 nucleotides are TGCAGTGCGTACAGGGGCTACGAGCAGTACTTC. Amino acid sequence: CSAYRGYEQYF.

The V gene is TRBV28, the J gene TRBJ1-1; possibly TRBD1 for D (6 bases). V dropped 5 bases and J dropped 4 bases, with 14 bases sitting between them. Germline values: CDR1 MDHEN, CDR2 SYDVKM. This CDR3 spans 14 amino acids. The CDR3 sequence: CASSAQGFSTEAFF. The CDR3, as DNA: TGTGCCAGCAGTGCTCAGGGGTTTTCCACTGAAGCTTTCTTT. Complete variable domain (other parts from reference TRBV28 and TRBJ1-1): DVKVTQSSRYLVKRTGEKVFLECVQDMDHENMFWYRQDPGLGLRLIYFSYDVKMKEKGDIPEGYSVSREKKERFSLILESASTNQTSMYLCASSAQGFSTEAFFGQGTRLTVV.